This T cell receptor beta chain is from a study of T cells after yellow fever vaccination. Germline V gene data show CDR1 as MNHNY and CDR2 as SVGAGI (reference sequence). V dropped 10 bases and J dropped 4 bases, with 10 bases sitting between them. This CDR3 has 11 residues. This clonotype was seen many times. A 5'RACE template-switching step, the method used to make TCR cDNA, added a universal primer site and UMIs. TCRdb processed the 5' RACE reads anew with MiXCR; each CDR3 protein has one entry. The data hold roughly 63,000 distinct CDR3 sequences, with approximately 7% observed a single time. This TCR was recovered from a man aged 25-45 years who received the YFV17D yellow fever vaccine. This specimen consisted of CD8+ T cells sorted from PBMCs, obtained 15 days after the yellow fever booster vaccination. The chain has TRBV6-6 and TRBJ1-1; possible D gene TRBD1, 5 bases. CDR3 coding DNA: TGTGCCACAGGGCGTAGCACTGAAGCTTTCTTT. This codes for CATGRSTEAFF.